This T cell receptor (beta chain) was recorded in a study of shared clonotypes between healthy human individuals. The germline V gene encodes CDR1 SGHRS and CDR2 YFSETQ. V was trimmed by 3 bases and J by 5 bases, leaving 11 bases between them. The CDR3 has 13 amino acids. CD45RO-negative, CCR7-selected cells formed the naive CD8 fraction, which excluded terminally differentiated effector memory CD45RA+ cells. In the authors' methods: ImmunoSEQ output lacked quality scores and full-length reads, limiting matched filtering. Only in-frame clones appear in the TCRdb table, and some are missing; sequencing was by immunoSEQ multiplex PCR. The V and J calls and clone size were taken over from that table, and D and trimming were inferred from the DNA. This sample yields hundreds of thousands of clones, of which 96% are seen a single time; roughly 0.23% belongs to the top ten. This clone was observed once.

Sequencing was carried out using naive CD8+ T cells sorted from blood. The sequence came from a man aged 25-45 years in good health. The V and J genes are TRBV5-1 and TRBJ2-5; perhaps TRBD2 as D (6 bases). CDR3 bases: TGCGCCAGCAGCTCGGGAGTGGTCGAGACCCAGTACTTC. It yields the protein CASSSGVVETQYF.